Following are 23 T cell receptor beta chains from one sample sequenced in a study of technical replicates of blood from a handful of donors. Produced via immunoSEQ multiplex PCR; TCRdb's table is partial and in-frame only. The data show about 60,000 clones, approximately 86% seen once. What was sequenced was PBMCs. All receptors derive from a human donor in good health. Some clones in this sample may be carry-over from other donors' samples.

The chain links TRBV30 to TRBJ2-3; D is unresolved. This CDR3 contains 10 residues. V was pared by 3 bases and J by 6 bases, with 4 bases between. CDR1 and CDR2 from the germline V gene are GTSNPN and SVGIG (reference sequence). The CDR3 loop reads CAWRRDTQYF. The CDR3 nucleotides are TGTGCCTGGAGGAGGGATACGCAGTATTTT.

The CDR3: CASSSMGARPYEQYF. The CDR3 nucleotides are TGTGCCAGCAGCTCGATGGGGGCCAGACCCTACGAGCAGTACTTC. This chain links TRBV5-4 with TRBJ2-7; the D gene is possibly TRBD1 (6 bases). Trimming stripped 3 bases from V and 2 bases from J, with 15 bases between. Germline-derived CDR1 and CDR2 are SGHNT and YYREEE (reference sequence). This CDR3 region has 15 residues.

The chain recombines TRBV7-9 with TRBJ1-2; D unresolved. This CDR3 is built from 16 residues. Trimming shortened V by 5 bases and J by 4 bases, and 20 bases separated the two germline ends. From germline, CDR1 is SEHNR and CDR2 FQNEAQ (reference sequence). The CDR3 protein is CASSNNWAEGSYGYTF. Written as DNA, the CDR3 is TGTGCCAGCAGCAACAACTGGGCAGAAGGGAGCTATGGCTACACCTTC. The complete variable domain, with remaining parts taken from reference TRBV7-9 and TRBJ1-2, reads DTGVSQNPRHKITKRGQNVTFRCDPISEHNRLYWYRQTLGQGPEFLTYFQNEAQLEKSRLLSDRFSAERPKGSFSTLEIQRTEQGDSAMYLCASSNNWAEGSYGYTFGSGTRLTVV.

This clone was seen a few times. The chain combines TRBV12-5 with TRBJ2-7, with a possible D match to TRBD1 (6 bases). The germline V gene encodes CDR1 LGHNT and CDR2 FRNRAP. V lost 0 bases, J lost 5 bases, and 8 bases lay in between. The CDR3 is 13 amino acids. The DNA for the CDR3 is TGTGCTAGTGGTTTGGTAGGGGGTCACGAGCAGTACTTC. It is translated as CASGLVGGHEQYF.

The chain employs TRBV12-5 and TRBJ2-3, with D perhaps TRBD2 (6 bases). V dropped 1 base and J dropped 2 bases, with 10 bases sitting between them. In germline, CDR1 is LGHNT, CDR2 FRNRAP. CDR3 size: 15 residues. For the CDR3, the DNA is TGTGCTAGTGGTTTGGGTCGGCGGGACACAGATACGCAGTATTTT. Translation gives CASGLGRRDTDTQYF. Full variable domain (outside the CDR3, taken from reference TRBV12-5 and TRBJ2-3): DARVTQTPRHKVTEMGQEVTMRCQPILGHNTVFWYRQTMMQGLELLAYFRNRAPLDDSGMPKDRFSAEMPDATLATLKIQPSEPRDSAVYFCASGLGRRDTDTQYFGPGTRLTVL.

V and J are TRBV19 and TRBJ1-5; unclear D gene. CDR1 and CDR2 (germline): LNHDA, SQIVND (reference sequence). Trimming shortened V by 7 bases and J by 0 bases, and 16 bases separated the two germline ends. This CDR3 comprises 16 residues. The DNA of the CDR3 is TGTGCCAGTAACCCAGGCAGGAAAAATAGCAATCAGCCCCAGCATTTT. Protein: CASNPGRKNSNQPQHF.

CDR3: CASSPGTGDPYTQYF. CDR3 DNA sequence: TGTGCCAGCAGCCCCGGGACAGGGGATCCTTATACGCAGTATTTT. This chain connects TRBV7-9 to TRBJ2-3; 10 bases align to TRBD1. Germline V gene sequence: CDR1 SEHNR, CDR2 FQNEAQ (reference sequence). Losses at the gene ends were 5 bases for V and 7 bases for J; bases not matched to a gene: 9. This CDR3 contains 15 residues.

J is TRBJ2-2 and V is TRBV2, with 16 bases aligning to TRBD2. V was pared by 7 bases and J by 6 bases, with 2 bases of the junction left unmatched. CDR3 length: 15 residues. CDR1 SNHLY and CDR2 FYNNEI come from the germline V gene. The CDR3: CASKGTSGGAGELFF. CDR3 coding DNA: TGTGCCAGCAAAGGGACTAGCGGGGGGGCCGGGGAGCTGTTTTTT.

The rearrangement uses TRBV5-1 and TRBJ2-5, with 12 bases identical to TRBD2. V lost 0 bases and J lost 4; bases outside the gene matches: 1. Germline loops: CDR1 SGHRS, CDR2 YFSETQ. The CDR3 has 15 amino acids. For the CDR3, the DNA is TGCGCCAGCAGCTTGGGACTAGCGGGGGCAGAGACCCAGTACTTC. It codes for CASSLGLAGAETQYF.

The gene calls are TRBV4-1 and TRBJ2-3, with a possible D match to TRBD2 (6 bases). Germline CDR1 is MGHRA and CDR2 is YSYEKL. The CDR3 runs 14 residues. Trimming pared 1 base from V and 6 bases from J, leaving 11 bases between. CDR3 region: CASSQVELADTQYF. The CDR3 bases are TGCGCCAGCAGCCAAGTTGAGCTAGCGGATACGCAGTATTTT.

The V gene is TRBV13, the J gene TRBJ1-2; 9 nucleotides align to TRBD1. Germline CDR1 reads PRHDT; CDR2 reads FYEKMQ (reference sequence). The CDR3 runs 14 residues. The V segment lost 5 bases and the J segment 2 bases; nucleotides outside the gene matches: 3. CDR3 bases: TGTGCCAGCAGCGACAGGGGGGCCAACTATGGCTACACCTTC. Protein: CASSDRGANYGYTF.

This rearrangement joins TRBV30 to TRBJ1-1, with TRBD1 identical over 7 bases. The junction had 3 bases not matched to a gene; V was cut back by 2 bases and J by 6 bases. The CDR3 consists of 12 residues. Germline CDR1 and CDR2: GTSNPN and SVGIG (reference sequence). The CDR3 loop reads CAWSSGGPEAFF. In nucleotides, the CDR3 is TGTGCCTGGAGTTCAGGGGGGCCTGAAGCTTTCTTT.

The gene calls are TRBV14 and TRBJ1-6; tentative D call: TRBD1 (6 bases). V lost 4 bases, J lost 2 bases, and 9 bases lay in between. Germline CDR1 is SGHDN and CDR2 is FVKESK. There are 15 residues in the CDR3. The CDR3 reads CASSPRTAYNSPLHF. The CDR3 DNA reads as TGTGCCAGCAGCCCACGGACAGCCTATAATTCACCCCTCCACTTT.

J is TRBJ2-3 and V is TRBV5-4, with TRBD1 matching 7 bases. CDR1 SGHNT and CDR2 YYREEE come from the germline V gene (reference sequence). Germline trimming cut 7 bases from V and 4 bases from J; bases unmatched to any gene: 9. This CDR3 has 14 amino acids. The CDR3 coding sequence is TGTGCCAGCGGCCGGGACAGCCCCCCAGATACGCAGTATTTT. Amino acid sequence: CASGRDSPPDTQYF.

This rearrangement joins TRBV15 to TRBJ1-1; D uncertain. V was clipped by 1 base and J by 7 bases, with 16 bases between them. The CDR3 contains 15 residues. CDR1 LNHNV and CDR2 YYDKDF come from the germline V gene (reference sequence). The CDR3 bases are TGTGCCACCAGCAGAGGCGAGGCCCAGCCCCGTGAAGCTTTCTTT. This sequence encodes CATSRGEAQPREAFF.

The chain uses TRBV18 and TRBJ1-2, with D unresolved. The length of the CDR3 is 15 residues. V lost 2 bases to trimming and J lost 4 bases, with 14 bases between them. Per the germline V gene, CDR1 is KGHSH and CDR2 is LQKENI. CDR3 DNA sequence: TGTGCCAGCTCACCAGGGCCAGATGTAATCTATGGCTACACCTTC. This sequence encodes CASSPGPDVIYGYTF.

The V and J genes are TRBV4-2 and TRBJ2-7, with 7 bases fitting TRBD2. The CDR3 length is 15 residues. V lost 0 bases, J lost 3 bases, and 5 bases stayed unmatched. The germline CDR1 and CDR2 sequences are LGHNA and YNFKEQ. The CDR3 loop reads CASSQDRGDYYEQYF. CDR3 in DNA: TGTGCCAGCAGCCAAGATCGCGGGGACTACTACGAGCAGTACTTC.

The chain joins TRBV7-2 to TRBJ1-1; TRBD1 might be the D (6 bases). This CDR3 region has 14 residues. The germline V gene encodes CDR1 SGHTA and CDR2 FQGNSA. V lost 3 bases and J lost 5, with 13 bases in between. The CDR3 region is CASSLGQGPTEAFF. CDR3 nucleotide sequence: TGTGCCAGCAGCTTGGGCCAGGGGCCAACTGAAGCTTTCTTT. The complete variable domain, with remaining parts taken from reference TRBV7-2 and TRBJ1-1, reads GAGVSQSPSNKVTEKGKDVELRCDPISGHTALYWYRQSLGQGLEFLIYFQGNSAPDKSGLPSDRFSAERTGGSVSTLTIQRTQQEDSAVYLCASSLGQGPTEAFFGQGTRLTVV.

This chain uses TRBV27 with TRBJ2-7; 11 bases agree with TRBD1. Germline V CDR1 and CDR2: MNHEY, SMNVEV (reference sequence). With 5 bases clipped from V and 1 base from J, the junction kept 13 bases outside the gene matches. The CDR3 consists of 18 residues. CDR3 sequence (DNA): TGTGCCAGCAGTAGGACAGGGGGCGGTATCCTGGGATCCTACGAGCAGTACTTC. Translated, it gives CASSRTGGGILGSYEQYF.

The V call is TRBV6-5, the J call TRBJ2-7; 7 bases are a match to TRBD1. This CDR3 comprises 12 residues. Germline CDR1 is MNHEY and CDR2 is SVGAGI. With V trimmed by 5 bases and J by 5 bases, 3 bases remained unmatched. The CDR3 DNA sequence: TGTGCCAGCAGTAGCCAGGGGGACGAGCAGTACTTC. Its translation is CASSSQGDEQYF.

A single count supports this clone. The CDR3 is CASSQAGQGLGTGELFF. In DNA, the CDR3 is TGTGCCAGCAGCCAAGCTGGGCAGGGTCTTGGAACCGGGGAGCTGTTTTTT. The chain combines TRBV4-2 with TRBJ2-2, with D possibly being TRBD1 (5 bases). Trimming removed 1 base at V and 5 bases at J, with 17 bases between. The CDR3 runs 17 residues. Per germline, CDR1 LGHNA and CDR2 YNFKEQ.

V and J are TRBV5-1 and TRBJ2-3, with D perhaps TRBD2 (6 bases). This CDR3 comprises 15 residues. The germline gives CDR1 SGHRS, CDR2 YFSETQ. With 3 bases removed from V and 2 bases from J, the gap between germline ends came to 13 bases. CDR3 residues: CASSSPGLPTDTQYF. In nucleotides, the CDR3 is TGCGCCAGCAGCTCTCCGGGACTCCCCACAGATACGCAGTATTTT.

V and J are TRBV4-3 and TRBJ2-3, with 12 bases that match TRBD1. The CDR3 covers 16 residues. The germline V gene encodes CDR1 LGHNA and CDR2 YSLEER. With V trimmed by 5 bases and J by 5 bases, 8 bases remained unmatched. Written as DNA, the CDR3 is TGCGCCAGCAGCACCCGGGACAGGGGGCGAATAGATACGCAGTATTTT. Translating gives CASSTRDRGRIDTQYF.